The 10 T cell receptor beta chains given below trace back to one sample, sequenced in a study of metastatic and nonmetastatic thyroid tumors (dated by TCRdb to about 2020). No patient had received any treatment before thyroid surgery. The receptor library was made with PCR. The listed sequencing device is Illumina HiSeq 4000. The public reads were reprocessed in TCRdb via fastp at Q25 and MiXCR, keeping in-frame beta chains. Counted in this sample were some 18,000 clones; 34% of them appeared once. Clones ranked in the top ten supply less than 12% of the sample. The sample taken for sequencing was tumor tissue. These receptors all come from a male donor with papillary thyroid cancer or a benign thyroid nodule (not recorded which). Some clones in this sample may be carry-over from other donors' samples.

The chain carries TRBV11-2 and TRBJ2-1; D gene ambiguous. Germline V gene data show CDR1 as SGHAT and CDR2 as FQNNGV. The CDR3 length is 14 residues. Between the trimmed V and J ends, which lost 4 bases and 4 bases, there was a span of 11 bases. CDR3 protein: CASSSLVGYNEQFF. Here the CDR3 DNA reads TGTGCCAGCAGCTCTCTTGTCGGGTACAATGAGCAGTTCTTC. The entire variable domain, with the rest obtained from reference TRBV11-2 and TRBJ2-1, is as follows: EAGVAQSPRYKIIEKRQSVAFWCNPISGHATLYWYQQILGQGPKLLIQFQNNGVVDDSQLPKDRFSAERLKGVDSTLKIQPAKLEDSAVYLCASSSLVGYNEQFFGPGTRLTVL.

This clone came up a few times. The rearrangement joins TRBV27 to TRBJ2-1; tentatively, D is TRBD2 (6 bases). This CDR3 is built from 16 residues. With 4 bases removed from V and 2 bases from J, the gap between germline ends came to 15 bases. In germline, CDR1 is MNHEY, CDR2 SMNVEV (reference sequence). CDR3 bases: TGTGCCAGCAGTTCATGGCGGGCGGGGCCCTACAATGAGCAGTTCTTC. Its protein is CASSSWRAGPYNEQFF.

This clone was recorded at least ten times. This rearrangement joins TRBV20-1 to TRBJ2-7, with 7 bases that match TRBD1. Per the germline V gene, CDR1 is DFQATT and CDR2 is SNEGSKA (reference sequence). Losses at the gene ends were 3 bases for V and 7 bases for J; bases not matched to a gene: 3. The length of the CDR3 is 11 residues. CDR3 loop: CSARAGGEQYF. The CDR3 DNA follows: TGCAGTGCTAGGGCAGGGGGAGAGCAGTACTTC.

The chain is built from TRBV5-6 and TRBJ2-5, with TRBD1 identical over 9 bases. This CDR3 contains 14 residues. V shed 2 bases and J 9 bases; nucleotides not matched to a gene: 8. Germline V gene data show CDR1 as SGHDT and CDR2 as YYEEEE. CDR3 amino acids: CASSLGDRDASQYF. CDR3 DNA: TGTGCCAGCAGCTTAGGGGACAGGGACGCGTCCCAGTACTTC.

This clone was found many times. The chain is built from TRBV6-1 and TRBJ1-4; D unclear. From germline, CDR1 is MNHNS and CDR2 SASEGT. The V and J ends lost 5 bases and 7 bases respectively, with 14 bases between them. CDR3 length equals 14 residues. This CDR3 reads CASSSMKTSEKLFF. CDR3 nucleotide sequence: TGTGCCAGCAGTTCGATGAAGACGAGTGAAAAACTGTTTTTT.

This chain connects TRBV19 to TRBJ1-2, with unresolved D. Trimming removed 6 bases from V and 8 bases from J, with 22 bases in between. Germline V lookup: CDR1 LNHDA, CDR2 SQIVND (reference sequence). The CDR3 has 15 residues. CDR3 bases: TGTGCCAGTAGGGAGAGACCTGGTATCTTCCGGGGCTACACCTTC. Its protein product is CASRERPGIFRGYTF.

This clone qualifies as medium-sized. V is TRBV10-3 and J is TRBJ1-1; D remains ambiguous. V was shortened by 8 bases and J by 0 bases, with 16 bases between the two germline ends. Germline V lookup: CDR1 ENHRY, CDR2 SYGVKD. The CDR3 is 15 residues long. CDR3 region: CAISSSTNLNTEAFF. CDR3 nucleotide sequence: TGTGCCATCTCGAGTTCGACAAATCTGAACACTGAAGCTTTCTTT.

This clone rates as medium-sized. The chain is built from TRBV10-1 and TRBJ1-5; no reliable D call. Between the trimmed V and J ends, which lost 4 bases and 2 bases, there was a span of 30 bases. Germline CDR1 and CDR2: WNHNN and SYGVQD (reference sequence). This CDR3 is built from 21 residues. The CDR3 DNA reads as TGCGCCAGCAGTGTCCAGCTCCCGTCGTCGGGAGCACCTTTCGGCAATCAGCCCCAGCATTTT. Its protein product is CASSVQLPSSGAPFGNQPQHF.

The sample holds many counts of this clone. The CDR3 nucleotides read TGTGCCAGCAGTCCTCGGACAGGAGGGACCGGGGAGCTGTTTTTT. It encodes CASSPRTGGTGELFF. The genes are TRBV2 and TRBJ2-2, with D perhaps matching TRBD1 (7 bases). V was shortened by 5 bases and J by 5 bases, with 15 bases between the two germline ends. Germline lookup yields CDR1 SNHLY and CDR2 FYNNEI. CDR3 length equals 15 residues.

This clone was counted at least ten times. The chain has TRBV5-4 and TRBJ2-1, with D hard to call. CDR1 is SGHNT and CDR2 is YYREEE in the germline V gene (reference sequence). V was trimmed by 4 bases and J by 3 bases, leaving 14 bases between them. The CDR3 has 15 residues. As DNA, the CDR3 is TGTGCCAGCAGCCCCAGTCAGCTGAACTACAATGAGCAGTTCTTC. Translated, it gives CASSPSQLNYNEQFF.